This T cell receptor (beta chain) stems from a study of blood T cell repertoires in COVID-19. Study in general: Acute and convalescent COVID-19 specimens originated in the United States, Italy and Spain. The cDNA or gDNA used as material had been derived from T cells, B-cell-depleted T cells, or PBMCs.

The authors' processing: Researchers report that nucleated cell counts were estimated from reference gene primer amplification. Repertoires were generated with immunoSEQ multiplex PCR, while TCRdb's copy carries only in-frame clones and drops some. V and J calls and clone size are copied from that table; D and trimming were computed from the DNA. Here the sample spans nearly 350,000 clones, around nine tenths being singletons. This CDR3 region has 15 residues. From germline, CDR1 is ENHRY and CDR2 SYGVKD. V dropped 4 bases and J dropped 1 base, with 13 bases sitting between them. The source material was peripheral blood. This sequence was found in a woman between 18 and 29 years old who had recovered from COVID-19. The rearrangement uses TRBV10-3 and TRBJ1-1, with a weak D call TRBD1 (6 bases). CDR3 loop: CAISGYREGNTEAFF. In nucleotides, the CDR3 is TGTGCCATCAGTGGATACAGGGAGGGGAACACTGAAGCTTTCTTT.